These 23 T cell receptor beta chains were all obtained from the same sample, sequenced in a study of control samples from healthy donors and cancer patients. Produced via immunoSEQ multiplex PCR; TCRdb's table is partial and in-frame only. The table records 180,000 or so clones, just under 95% of them present only once. Sequencing used blood. Every receptor here comes from a woman aged 60 to 75 in good health.

The rearrangement links TRBV21-1 to TRBJ2-3. TRBV21-1 is tagged as a pseudogene. CDR3 length: 18 amino acids. CDR3 DNA sequence: TGTGCCAGCAGCAAAATTATCGGGGCGGCGCGACTTAAGGATACGCAGTATTTT. It codes for CASSKIIGAARLKDTQYF.

V usage is TRBV7-2 and J usage is TRBJ2-1, with D hard to call. Germline V lookup: CDR1 SGHTA, CDR2 FQGNSA. The CDR3 has 12 residues. V lost 5 bases and J lost 4, with 6 bases in between. CDR3 sequence (DNA): TGTGCCAGCAGCCAAGCTTACAATGAGCAGTTCTTC. Its translation: CASSQAYNEQFF. Full variable domain (rest looked up from reference TRBV7-2 and TRBJ2-1): GAGVSQSPSNKVTEKGKDVELRCDPISGHTALYWYRQSLGQGLEFLIYFQGNSAPDKSGLPSDRFSAERTGGSVSTLTIQRTQQEDSAVYLCASSQAYNEQFFGPGTRLTVL.

The chain combines TRBV7-9 with TRBJ2-7; D might be TRBD2 (5 bases). Germline V lookup: CDR1 SEHNR, CDR2 FQNEAQ (reference sequence). Trimming cost V 2 bases and J 2 bases, with 10 bases left between them. The CDR3 covers 14 residues. CDR3 region: CASSLMGRPYEQYF. The DNA of the CDR3 is TGTGCCAGCAGCTTAATGGGGAGACCCTACGAGCAGTACTTC.

This chain uses TRBV2 with TRBJ1-2; weak D call: TRBD1 (5 bases). CDR1 and CDR2 (germline): SNHLY, FYNNEI. This CDR3 has 12 amino acids. V gave up 6 bases and J gave up 4 bases, with 9 bases separating them. CDR3 bases: TGTGCCAGCAGCGGGACCGGCTATGGCTACACCTTC. Its protein is CASSGTGYGYTF. Full variable domain (missing parts from reference TRBV2 and TRBJ1-2): EPEVTQTPSHQVTQMGQEVILRCVPISNHLYFYWYRQILGQKVEFLVSFYNNEISEKSEIFDDQFSVERPDGSNFTLKIRSTKLEDSAMYFCASSGTGYGYTFGSGTRLTVV.

Comment on this clone: Other DNA sequences of this sample code for an identical CDR3. The chain is built from TRBV7-2 and TRBJ1-1, with D possibly being TRBD1 (5 bases). Germline lookup yields CDR1 SGHTA and CDR2 FQGNSA. V was pared by 1 base and J by 1 base, with 7 bases between. The CDR3 consists of 14 residues. CDR3 protein: CASSLGGRNTEAFF. CDR3 nucleotide sequence: TGTGCCAGCAGCTTAGGGGGGAGGAACACTGAAGCTTTCTTT.

The genes are TRBV19 and TRBJ2-3, with TRBD2 matching over 13 bases. Germline V gene sequence: CDR1 LNHDA, CDR2 SQIVND (reference sequence). This CDR3 has 17 residues. Unmatched junction bases numbered 9, after V lost 5 bases and J lost 4 bases. The CDR3 loop reads CASSRGGLAGSPDTQYF. CDR3 in DNA: TGTGCCAGTAGTCGGGGGGGACTAGCGGGGTCCCCAGATACGCAGTATTTT.

This chain connects TRBV4-3 to TRBJ2-7; no firm D call. Trimming removed 5 bases from V and 5 bases from J, with 13 bases in between. The CDR3 sequence is 13 residues long. Germline lookup yields CDR1 LGHNA and CDR2 YSLEER. DNA of the CDR3: TGCGCCAGCAGCAAAGGTGGATACCACGAGCAGTACTTC. It yields the protein CASSKGGYHEQYF.

The chain employs TRBV7-2 and TRBJ1-4; D gene unclear. This CDR3 comprises 15 residues. Germline V gives CDR1 SGHTA, CDR2 FQGNSA. V was cut by 2 bases and J by 2 bases, with 9 bases left in between. For the CDR3, the DNA is TGTGCCAGCAGCTTAAGGGCAACTACTAATGAAAAACTGTTTTTT. Its protein is CASSLRATTNEKLFF.

V usage is TRBV5-1 and J usage is TRBJ2-7; D is unclear. This CDR3 has 14 residues. Between the trimmed V and J ends, which lost 2 bases and 1 base, there was a span of 10 bases. CDR1 and CDR2 (germline): SGHRS, YFSETQ. CDR3 DNA sequence: TGCGCCAGCAGCTTTTTTGTATCGTCCTACGAGCAGTACTTC. Translation gives CASSFFVSSYEQYF. Looking up the rest from reference TRBV5-1 and TRBJ2-7 gives the full variable domain: KAGVTQTPRYLIKTRGQQVTLSCSPISGHRSVSWYQQTPGQGLQFLFEYFSETQRNKGNFPGRFSGRQFSNSRSEMNVSTLELGDSALYLCASSFFVSSYEQYFGPGTRLTVT.

The chain uses TRBV19 and TRBJ1-5, with D perhaps matching TRBD1 (6 bases). The germline V and J ends were trimmed by 4 bases and 4 bases, with 11 bases remaining between them. The CDR3 has 14 amino acids. The germline CDR1 and CDR2 sequences are LNHDA and SQIVND (reference sequence). CDR3 nucleotides: TGTGCCAGTAGTACGACAGGAGGGAATCAGCCCCAGCATTTT. This encodes CASSTTGGNQPQHF.

The rearrangement uses TRBV10-3 and TRBJ1-3; maybe TRBD1 (6 bases). CDR3 length: 14 residues. Germline-derived CDR1 and CDR2 are ENHRY and SYGVKD. The germline V and J ends were trimmed by 5 bases and 2 bases, with 10 bases remaining between them. The chain's CDR3 is CAISSRGAGNTIYF. The CDR3 DNA reads TGTGCCATCAGTAGCAGGGGAGCTGGAAACACCATATATTTT.

The chain links TRBV5-1 to TRBJ1-2; no reliable D call. Germline lookup yields CDR1 SGHRS and CDR2 YFSETQ. CDR3 length: 16 residues. The V and J ends lost 0 bases and 0 bases respectively, with 12 bases between them. This CDR3 is CASSLDVAATNYGYTF. DNA of the CDR3: TGCGCCAGCAGCTTGGATGTTGCAGCAACTAACTATGGCTACACCTTC.

The DNA of the CDR3 is TGTGCCACCAGCAGAGATCTTGGGGGTTACAATGAGCAGTTCTTC. Translating gives CATSRDLGGYNEQFF. The chain uses TRBV15 and TRBJ2-1; D may match TRBD1 or TRBD2 (5 bases each). The V and J ends lost 0 bases and 4 bases respectively, with 10 bases between them. This CDR3 region has 15 residues. Germline CDR1 and CDR2: LNHNV and YYDKDF (reference sequence).

This clone was detected once. The V and J genes are TRBV11-3 and TRBJ1-1, with D uncertain. Looked up from germline, CDR1 is SGHNT and CDR2 is YENEEA. CDR3 size: 13 residues. With 0 bases removed from V and 7 bases from J, the gap between germline ends came to 9 bases. The CDR3 DNA is TGTGCCAGCAGCTTAGATGGGCGGAGTGAAGCTTTCTTT. Residues: CASSLDGRSEAFF.

This chain uses TRBV4-3 with TRBJ1-1; D unclear. The CDR3 runs 13 residues. Trimming removed 3 bases from V and 4 bases from J, with 9 bases in between. CDR1 is LGHNA, CDR2 YSLEER, per germline. Here the CDR3 DNA reads TGCGCCAGCAGCCAGGAGTGGACCACTGAAGCTTTCTTT. This translates into CASSQEWTTEAFF.

J is TRBJ2-3 and V is TRBV7-7; TRBD1 matches at 8 bases. The V segment lost 4 bases and the J segment 4 bases; nucleotides outside the gene matches: 13. Germline V gene sequence: CDR1 SSHAT, CDR2 FNYEAQ (reference sequence). The CDR3 has 17 amino acids. Here the CDR3 reads CASSSPLGQGTSDTQYF. CDR3 nucleotides: TGTGCCAGCAGCTCTCCCCTTGGACAGGGAACTTCAGATACGCAGTATTTT.

The chain combines TRBV19 with TRBJ1-6; TRBD1 matches at 9 bases. Trimming removed 5 bases from V and 8 bases from J; junction bases left unmatched: 4. The CDR3 consists of 14 residues. Germline V CDR1 and CDR2: LNHDA, SQIVND (reference sequence). In DNA form, the CDR3 reads TGTGCCAGTAGTCAGGGACAGGGCCATTCACCCCTCCACTTT. Translated: CASSQGQGHSPLHF. Variable domain in full (rest from reference TRBV19 and TRBJ1-6): DGGITQSPKYLFRKEGQNVTLSCEQNLNHDAMYWYRQDPGQGLRLIYYSQIVNDFQKGDIAEGYSVSREKKESFPLTVTSAQKNPTAFYLCASSQGQGHSPLHFGNGTRLTVT.

This chain joins TRBV5-6 and TRBJ1-2; D perhaps matches TRBD1 (6 bases). The CDR3 has 13 amino acids. Germline lookup yields CDR1 SGHDT and CDR2 YYEEEE. Trimming took 0 bases from V and 4 from J, leaving 7 bases between them. The CDR3 sequence is CASSLEGGYGYTF. The DNA of the CDR3 is TGTGCCAGCAGCTTGGAAGGGGGCTATGGCTACACCTTC. The complete variable domain, with remaining parts taken from reference TRBV5-6 and TRBJ1-2, reads DAGVTQSPTHLIKTRGQQVTLRCSPKSGHDTVSWYQQALGQGPQFIFQYYEEEERQRGNFPDRFSGHQFPNYSSELNVNALLLGDSALYLCASSLEGGYGYTFGSGTRLTVV.

This chain links TRBV29-1 with TRBJ2-1; 10 nucleotides match TRBD2. Trimming removed 5 bases from V and 6 bases from J; junction bases left unmatched: 4. The CDR3 has 13 residues. The germline CDR1 and CDR2 sequences are SQVTM and ANQGSEA. The CDR3 bases are TGCAGCGTTCGGACTAGCGGAATCAATGAGCAGTTCTTC. It is translated as CSVRTSGINEQFF.

Of note for this clone: The sample holds other DNA sequences that translate to the same CDR3. The chain is built from TRBV9 and TRBJ2-1; D unclear. The V gene lost 0 bases and the J gene lost 2 bases, with 9 bases spanning the gap. The CDR3 length is 15 residues. Germline V lookup: CDR1 SGDLS, CDR2 YYNGEE. The CDR3 nucleotides are TGTGCCAGCAGCGTAGGGTCGGCAACCTACAATGAGCAGTTCTTC. As protein: CASSVGSATYNEQFF.

This clone was recorded once. The chain has TRBV2 and TRBJ1-1; no definite D call. V gave up 4 bases and J gave up 1 base, with 13 bases separating them. This CDR3 spans 15 amino acids. Germline V gene data show CDR1 as SNHLY and CDR2 as FYNNEI. CDR3 sequence (DNA): TGTGCCAGCAGTGTTATGCCAAATAAGAACACTGAAGCTTTCTTT. This sequence encodes CASSVMPNKNTEAFF.

The chain employs TRBV14 and TRBJ2-7; 10 nucleotides align to TRBD1. CDR1 is SGHDN and CDR2 is FVKESK in the germline V gene. This CDR3 region has 16 residues. The junction had 8 bases not matched to a gene; V was cut back by 3 bases and J by 3 bases. The CDR3 protein is CASSQTGDRGIYEQYF. CDR3 bases: TGTGCCAGCAGCCAGACGGGGGACAGGGGTATCTACGAGCAGTACTTC.

The V and J genes are TRBV7-2 and TRBJ1-5; perhaps TRBD1 as D (6 bases). Looked up from germline, CDR1 is SGHTA and CDR2 is FQGNSA. The CDR3 runs 14 residues. V lost 3 bases and J lost 3, with 9 bases in between. DNA for the CDR3: TGTGCCAGCAGCTTTGGACAGTCCAATCAGCCCCAGCATTTT. It encodes CASSFGQSNQPQHF.